These 2 T cell receptor beta chains were sequenced from one sample in a study of shared clonotypes between healthy human individuals. The protocol was immunoSEQ multiplex PCR, while the TCRdb copy is restricted to in-frame clones and leaves out a portion. The table shows roughly 500,000 clones, with over 65% occurring only once. The specimen was PBMCs. The receptors were sampled from a woman aged 40 to 50 in good health. Some clones in this sample may be carry-over from other donors' samples.

This chain links TRBV6-1 with TRBJ1-5, with TRBD1 identical over 9 bases. The CDR3 is 14 residues long. Per germline, CDR1 MNHNS and CDR2 SASEGT. With 6 bases clipped from V and 5 bases from J, the junction kept 5 bases outside the gene matches. CDR3 DNA sequence: TGTGCCAGCAGCTGGGACAGGGTGGATCAGCCCCAGCATTTT. Its translation: CASSWDRVDQPQHF.

The V gene is TRBV6-4, the J gene TRBJ1-3; no reliable D call. The end of the DNA aligns better with TRBJ2-2, so the J call may be wrong. The CDR3 totals 16 residues. Germline CDR1 and CDR2: MRHNA and SNTAGT. The CDR3 region has the DNA TGTGCCAGCAGTGACTCGGCGGAGTCCAACACCGGGGAGCTGTTTTTT. Translating it yields CASSDSAESNTGELFF.